The 21 T cell receptor beta chains presented below share a single source sample, sequenced in a study of cytomegalovirus exposure and HLA in healthy donors. Method: immunoSEQ multiplex PCR; TCRdb's copy keeps in-frame clones and lacks some. The data contain roughly 150,000 clones, almost 85% of them seen just once; the ten biggest clones take up 25% to 30%. Sequencing used PBMCs. Source of these receptors: a man aged 30 to 39 in good health and CMV-seropositive.

This rearrangement joins TRBV12-5 to TRBJ2-2; a weak D match, TRBD1 (6 bases). V shed 3 bases and J shed 0 bases, with 11 bases lying between them. CDR1 LGHNT and CDR2 FRNRAP come from the germline V gene. The CDR3 has 16 residues. The CDR3 DNA reads TGTGCTAGTGGTTTCATACAGGGCACGAACACCGGGGAGCTGTTTTTT. Translating gives CASGFIQGTNTGELFF.

V and J are TRBV23-1 and TRBJ2-7, with TRBD2 as a possible D gene (5 bases). TRBV23-1 is given ORF status, its function remaining uncertain. CDR3 length: 10 residues. V lost 11 bases and J lost 6, with 11 bases in between. The CDR3 bases are TGCGCCGAGGGAAATTCCGAGCAGTACTTC. It yields the protein CAEGNSEQYF.

This clone was detected ten times or more. J is TRBJ1-3 and V is TRBV4-1; a weak D match, TRBD1 (5 bases). Trimming cost V 0 bases and J 0 bases, with 9 bases left between them. CDR1 is MGHRA, CDR2 YSYEKL, per germline. The CDR3 sequence is 16 residues long. The CDR3 DNA is TGCGCCAGCAGCCAAGAATGGCAGGGCTCTGGAAACACCATATATTTT. Protein product: CASSQEWQGSGNTIYF.

The chain has TRBV2 and TRBJ1-2, with D possibly being TRBD1 (6 bases). CDR1 is SNHLY, CDR2 FYNNEI, per germline. This CDR3 contains 15 residues. The V end lost 3 bases, the J end lost 6 bases, and 17 bases lay between the germline ends. CDR3 loop: CASSEAGALGDGYTF. CDR3 nucleotide sequence: TGTGCCAGCAGTGAGGCGGGGGCCCTAGGCGATGGCTACACCTTC. The full variable domain, its missing parts supplied by reference TRBV2 and TRBJ1-2, is EPEVTQTPSHQVTQMGQEVILRCVPISNHLYFYWYRQILGQKVEFLVSFYNNEISEKSEIFDDQFSVERPDGSNFTLKIRSTKLEDSAMYFCASSEAGALGDGYTFGSGTRLTVV.

The J gene is TRBJ2-7, the V gene TRBV6-1; a weak D match, TRBD2 (5 bases). The CDR3 sequence is 12 residues long. Germline-derived CDR1 and CDR2 are MNHNS and SASEGT. V lost 7 bases and J lost 9, with 16 bases in between. DNA for the CDR3: TGTGCCAGCACCGAATTACGAGAGGGGCAGTACTTC. It encodes CASTELREGQYF.

The J gene is TRBJ2-1, the V gene TRBV5-1; 9 positions agree with TRBD2. CDR3 length: 14 amino acids. Germline-derived CDR1 and CDR2 are SGHRS and YFSETQ. Unmatched junction bases numbered 8, after V lost 3 bases and J lost 10 bases. CDR3 DNA sequence: TGCGCCAGCAGCTCGGGGACTAGCTTGGACGAGCAGTTCTTC. Its translation is CASSSGTSLDEQFF.

The genes are TRBV5-1 and TRBJ1-2; 7 bases are a match to TRBD1. CDR3 length equals 17 residues. CDR1 and CDR2 from the germline V gene are SGHRS and YFSETQ. J was trimmed by 1 base and V by 1 base; bases with no gene match: 10. The CDR3 nucleotides are TGCGCCAGCAGCTTGTCCGCGGACAGGATTGATAACTATGGCTACACCTTC. It specifies CASSLSADRIDNYGYTF. The complete variable domain, with remaining parts taken from reference TRBV5-1 and TRBJ1-2, reads KAGVTQTPRYLIKTRGQQVTLSCSPISGHRSVSWYQQTPGQGLQFLFEYFSETQRNKGNFPGRFSGRQFSNSRSEMNVSTLELGDSALYLCASSLSADRIDNYGYTFGSGTRLTVV.

Comment on this clone: This CDR3 is also generated by other DNA sequences in the sample. The J gene is TRBJ2-7, the V gene TRBV10-3, with a weak D call TRBD2 (5 bases). Trimming removed 0 bases at V and 1 base at J, with 7 bases between. Germline CDR1 reads ENHRY; CDR2 reads SYGVKD. The CDR3 is 14 amino acids. CDR3 residues: CAISESGRSYEQYF. The CDR3 DNA follows: TGTGCCATCAGTGAGTCTGGGAGATCCTACGAGCAGTACTTC.

The rearrangement joins TRBV6-5 to TRBJ2-1; TRBD2 is a possible D gene (7 bases). Germline CDR1 reads MNHEY; CDR2 reads SVGAGI. The CDR3 is 16 amino acids. Trimming shortened V by 0 bases and J by 7 bases, and 16 bases separated the two germline ends. CDR3 protein: CASSYSTWGGRNEQFF. DNA of the CDR3: TGTGCCAGCAGTTACTCGACTTGGGGGGGCCGGAATGAGCAGTTCTTC.

The rearrangement uses TRBV7-8 and TRBJ2-7; possible D gene TRBD2, 6 bases. The CDR3 runs 16 residues. With 5 bases removed from V and 0 bases from J, the gap between germline ends came to 17 bases. CDR1 is SGHVS and CDR2 is FQNEAQ in the germline V gene. Here the CDR3 DNA reads TGTGCCAGCAGCCCCCGGCGGGGAACTAGCTCCTACGAGCAGTACTTC. This encodes CASSPRRGTSSYEQYF.

This chain connects TRBV25-1 to TRBJ2-7, with 16 positions matching TRBD2. Trimming at V came to 4 bases and at J to 3 bases, leaving 3 bases not matched to a gene. The CDR3 totals 16 residues. CDR1 and CDR2 (germline): MGHDK, SYGVNS. In nucleotides, the CDR3 is TGTGCCAGCAGTGGGGGACTAGCGGGAGGGCACTACGAGCAGTACTTC. Its protein is CASSGGLAGGHYEQYF.

V usage is TRBV5-3 and J usage is TRBJ1-5; a weak D match, TRBD1 (6 bases). TRBV5-3 qualifies as an ORF whose function is uncertain. The CDR3 consists of 14 residues. Trimming took off 4 bases at V and 7 bases at J, with 15 bases between the two ends. The CDR3 coding sequence is TGTGCCAGAAGCCTTAGACAGGTCAGACAGCCCCAGCATTTT. Its protein is CARSLRQVRQPQHF.

This clone was seen a handful of times. The V gene is TRBV2, the J gene TRBJ1-2; D is possibly TRBD1 (5 bases). Per the germline V gene, CDR1 is SNHLY and CDR2 is FYNNEI. CDR3 length equals 14 residues. Deletions cut 3 bases from V and 8 bases from J, with 16 bases between. The CDR3 loop reads CASSDAGGRIGYTF. The CDR3 region has the DNA TGTGCCAGCAGTGATGCCGGGGGAAGGATCGGCTACACCTTC.

This chain connects TRBV18 to TRBJ2-7; TRBD1 aligns across 7 bases. The ends lost 2 bases at V and 3 bases at J; junction bases unmatched: 7. The CDR3 length is 15 residues. Germline V gives CDR1 KGHSH, CDR2 LQKENI. Written as DNA, the CDR3 is TGTGCCAGCTCACCAACGGGACAGCCAAACTACGAGCAGTACTTC. Protein product: CASSPTGQPNYEQYF.

The genes are TRBV27 and TRBJ2-1; 8 bases line up with TRBD2. The V gene's germline CDR1 is MNHEY and CDR2 SMNVEV (reference sequence). This CDR3 is 16 amino acids long. J gave up 4 bases and V 10 bases, and 15 bases lay outside the gene matches. The CDR3 here is CATSVLKLAEYNEQFF. CDR3 coding DNA: TGTGCCACCTCGGTCTTGAAACTAGCGGAATACAATGAGCAGTTCTTC.

CDR3 DNA sequence: TGTGCCAGCGGCGACTTACGGGACAGGTCTACCTACGAGCAGTACTTC. Its protein is CASGDLRDRSTYEQYF. This chain uses TRBV5-6 with TRBJ2-7, with 8 positions matching TRBD1. The ends lost 7 bases at V and 2 bases at J; junction bases unmatched: 14. Per germline, CDR1 SGHDT and CDR2 YYEEEE. The CDR3 contains 16 residues.

The rearrangement links TRBV9 to TRBJ1-3; no reliable D call. The CDR3 has 14 residues. CDR1 is SGDLS and CDR2 is YYNGEE in the germline V gene. V lost 4 bases to trimming and J lost 3 bases, with 11 bases between them. This chain's CDR3 is CASSPQRVGNTIYF. CDR3 in DNA: TGTGCCAGCAGCCCCCAGAGGGTTGGAAACACCATATATTTT.

The chain combines TRBV19 with TRBJ2-7; a weak D match, TRBD2 (5 bases). This CDR3 region has 14 residues. Germline CDR1 and CDR2: LNHDA and SQIVND (reference sequence). The V end lost 6 bases, the J end lost 5 bases, and 17 bases lay between the germline ends. CDR3: CASRPLGRENEQYF. As DNA, the CDR3 is TGTGCCAGTAGACCCCTCGGACGGGAAAACGAGCAGTACTTC.

This chain connects TRBV11-2 to TRBJ2-7, with D perhaps matching TRBD2 (5 bases). The germline V gene has CDR1 SGHAT and CDR2 FQNNGV. The V end was cut by 5 bases, the J end by 1 base, with 15 bases between. This CDR3 is built from 15 residues. CDR3: CASSAVGARSYEQYF. CDR3 DNA sequence: TGTGCCAGCAGCGCAGTGGGAGCTAGGTCCTACGAGCAGTACTTC. The entire variable domain, with the rest obtained from reference TRBV11-2 and TRBJ2-7, is as follows: EAGVAQSPRYKIIEKRQSVAFWCNPISGHATLYWYQQILGQGPKLLIQFQNNGVVDDSQLPKDRFSAERLKGVDSTLKIQPAKLEDSAVYLCASSAVGARSYEQYFGPGTRLTVT.

There are a few counts of this clone. This chain connects TRBV7-9 to TRBJ1-1; D remains unclear. The CDR3 runs to 15 residues. V was clipped by 4 bases and J by 1 base, with 13 bases between them. CDR1 is SEHNR and CDR2 is FQNEAQ in the germline V gene (reference sequence). The CDR3 region has the DNA TGTGCCAGCAGCTGGTGGGGAGCTTCGAACACTGAAGCTTTCTTT. It is translated as CASSWWGASNTEAFF.

The gene calls are TRBV5-4 and TRBJ2-3, with 11 bases lining up with TRBD2. V shed 4 bases, J shed 6 bases, and the junction held 4 bases outside the gene matches. The CDR3 is made up of 14 amino acids. Germline V CDR1 and CDR2: SGHNT, YYREEE (reference sequence). The DNA for the CDR3 is TGTGCCAGCAGCCCTGCTAGCGGGAGGGATACGCAGTATTTT. The encoded protein is CASSPASGRDTQYF. The full variable domain, in which reference TRBV5-4 and TRBJ2-3 provide the parts outside the CDR3, is ETGVTQSPTHLIKTRGQQVTLRCSSQSGHNTVSWYQQALGQGPQFIFQYYREEENGRGNFPPRFSGLQFPNYSSELNVNALELDDSALYLCASSPASGRDTQYFGPGTRLTVL.